A single sample gave rise to the 15 T cell receptor beta chains below, sequenced in a study of neurological immune-mediated disorders. TCRdb reprocessed the 5' RACE reads with MiXCR, giving one entry per CDR3 protein. The data show 40,000 to 45,000 distinct CDR3 sequences, approximately 11% seen once. The sequencing input was PBMCs. The receptors originated from a female donor in good health.

This clonotype has at least ten counts. The rearrangement uses TRBV12-3 or TRBV12-4 and TRBJ2-5, with D unclear. The CDR3 covers 12 residues. V shed 3 bases and J shed 4 bases, with 6 bases lying between them. The CDR3 spells CASSLTVETQYF. The CDR3 DNA sequence: TGTGCCAGCAGTTTGACCGTAGAGACCCAGTACTTC.

Concerning this clonotype: This could be a read error, since a much larger clone is one nucleotide away. The rearrangement links TRBV4-1 to TRBJ1-4, with 7 bases fitting TRBD1. The germline CDR1 and CDR2 sequences are MGHRA and YSYEKL. Trimming removed 4 bases from V and 14 bases from J; junction bases left unmatched: 10. The CDR3 contains 13 residues. CDR3 in amino acids: CASSRQGGVGLFF. CDR3 DNA: TGCGCCAGCAGCCGGCAGGGGGGGGTAGGTCTGTTTTTT.

The genes are TRBV4-2 and TRBJ1-1; D is ambiguous. Trimming took 3 bases from V and 3 from J, leaving 8 bases between them. Germline CDR1 is LGHNA and CDR2 is YNFKEQ. This CDR3 has 13 residues. CDR3 amino acids: CASSHPRDTEAFF. CDR3 DNA sequence: TGTGCCAGCAGCCACCCCCGGGACACTGAAGCTTTCTTT.

This clonotype is termed medium-sized. The rearrangement links TRBV18 to TRBJ1-4; D unclear. Between the trimmed V and J ends, which lost 3 bases and 7 bases, there was a span of 15 bases. Germline CDR1 is KGHSH and CDR2 is LQKENI. The CDR3 is made up of 15 amino acids. CDR3 in amino acids: CASSPGPNRAEKLFF. CDR3 DNA: TGTGCCAGCTCACCGGGCCCTAACCGGGCTGAAAAACTGTTTTTT.

This sequence joins TRBV6-6 and TRBJ2-1, with 7 bases that match TRBD2. Losses at the gene ends were 5 bases for V and 0 bases for J; bases not matched to a gene: 4. CDR3 length equals 15 residues. Germline V lookup: CDR1 MNHNY, CDR2 SVGAGI (reference sequence). The CDR3 region is CASSASGGSYNEQFF. The CDR3 DNA is TGTGCCAGCAGTGCTAGCGGAGGCTCCTACAATGAGCAGTTCTTC.

This clonotype was seen a few times. This rearrangement joins TRBV6-6 to TRBJ2-1; 7 nucleotides align to TRBD2. With V trimmed by 7 bases and J by 0 bases, 3 bases remained unmatched. The CDR3 consists of 14 residues. Germline-derived CDR1 and CDR2 are MNHNY and SVGAGI (reference sequence). In DNA, the CDR3 is TGTGCCAGCAAGGGCGGGAGCTCCTACAATGAGCAGTTCTTC. Its translation: CASKGGSSYNEQFF.

This clonotype was recorded many times. The genes are TRBV3-1 and TRBJ2-4; TRBD1 matches at 7 bases. The CDR3 covers 18 residues. Germline V gives CDR1 LGHDT, CDR2 YNNKEL (reference sequence). After removal of 4 bases from V and 0 bases from J, the junction contained 12 bases not matched to a gene. CDR3 nucleotides: TGTGCCAGCAGCCTCTGGAGAGGGACAGTCCTAGCCAAAAACATTCAGTACTTC. This translates into CASSLWRGTVLAKNIQYF. Supplemented by reference TRBV3-1 and TRBJ2-4, the full variable domain reads DTAVSQTPKYLVTQMGNDKSIKCEQNLGHDTMYWYKQDSKKFLKIMFSYNNKELIINETVPNRFSPKSPDKAHLNLHINSLELGDSAVYFCASSLWRGTVLAKNIQYFGAGTRLSVL.

This clonotype has ten or more counts. The CDR3 reads CATSRVFGMDEQYF. The CDR3 region has the DNA TGTGCCACCAGCAGAGTTTTTGGGATGGACGAGCAGTACTTC. The rearrangement links TRBV15 to TRBJ2-7; no reliable D call. The germline V gene encodes CDR1 LNHNV and CDR2 YYDKDF (reference sequence). V was clipped by 1 base and J by 5 bases, with 12 bases between them. The CDR3 covers 14 residues.

This clonotype was seen repeatedly, ten times or more. This rearrangement joins TRBV6-6 to TRBJ2-5, with D perhaps TRBD1 (7 bases). The CDR3 sequence is 15 residues long. V was trimmed by 6 bases and J by 5 bases, leaving 19 bases between them. Germline V gives CDR1 MNHNY, CDR2 SVGAGI (reference sequence). The CDR3 sequence: CASSSGGGPGETQYF. Written as DNA, the CDR3 is TGTGCCAGCAGCTCCGGAGGGGGCCCCGGGGAGACCCAGTACTTC.

In this sample, this clonotype turned up many times. This sequence joins TRBV6-1 and TRBJ1-5; 11 nucleotides agree with TRBD1. Germline trimming cut 6 bases from V and 3 bases from J; bases unmatched to any gene: 7. Per the germline V gene, CDR1 is MNHNS and CDR2 is SASEGT. CDR3 length: 16 amino acids. The CDR3 sequence is CASRDRDRGNNQPQHF. CDR3 nucleotides: TGTGCCAGCAGAGACCGGGACAGGGGGAACAATCAGCCCCAGCATTTT.

This clonotype came up once. The chain has TRBV5-1 and TRBJ1-2; D gene unclear. Looked up from germline, CDR1 is SGHRS and CDR2 is YFSETQ. V lost 3 bases to trimming and J lost 1 base, with 16 bases between them. The CDR3 has 16 residues. This CDR3 reads CASSSRLLRDNYGYTF. In DNA, the CDR3 is TGCGCCAGCAGCTCCAGACTCCTACGTGATAACTATGGCTACACCTTC.

This clonotype was observed at least ten times. The rearrangement uses TRBV7-9 and TRBJ2-3; D is uncertain. The V and J ends lost 7 bases and 0 bases respectively, with 8 bases between them. CDR1 is SEHNR, CDR2 FQNEAQ, per germline (reference sequence). The CDR3 spans 13 residues. CDR3 nucleotide sequence: TGTGCCAGCACTTGGTCTAGCACAGATACGCAGTATTTT. This sequence encodes CASTWSSTDTQYF.

This clonotype has ten or more counts. V usage is TRBV7-3 and J usage is TRBJ2-7, with TRBD1 as a possible D gene (5 bases). Germline V lookup: CDR1 SGHTA, CDR2 FQGTGA. Between the trimmed V and J ends, which lost 2 bases and 4 bases, there was a span of 12 bases. This CDR3 comprises 14 residues. CDR3 amino acids: CASSLAPGSYEQYF. The CDR3 coding sequence is TGTGCCAGCAGCTTAGCGCCAGGGTCGTACGAGCAGTACTTC.

Relative to its sample, this clonotype is medium-sized. The chain links TRBV6-1 to TRBJ2-1, with 7 bases fitting TRBD2. The CDR3 length is 15 residues. Germline V gene data show CDR1 as MNHNS and CDR2 as SASEGT. Trimming took 7 bases from V and 6 from J; bases not matched to a gene: 12. Here the CDR3 DNA reads TGTGCCAGCACCACATGGGAGGGAGGGAGCAATGAGCAGTTCTTC. Its translation: CASTTWEGGSNEQFF.

This clonotype has ten or more counts. The chain links TRBV4-2 to TRBJ2-7, with 9 bases lining up with TRBD2. Germline lookup yields CDR1 LGHNA and CDR2 YNFKEQ. J lost 2 bases, V lost 4 bases, and 12 bases had no gene match. The CDR3 has 17 amino acids. DNA of the CDR3: TGTGCCAGCAGCCCGGAGGGGCTAGCGGGACGTACCTACGAGCAGTACTTC. This encodes CASSPEGLAGRTYEQYF.